Each of the 14 T cell receptor beta chains below was sequenced from the same sample in a study of tumor-infiltrating lymphocytes in localized non-small cell lung cancer. The method was immunoSEQ multiplex PCR; TCRdb's version includes in-frame clones alone and lacks a portion of them. The sample holds about 21,000 clones, approximately 80% seen once. Material for sequencing was lung tumor tissue. The receptors stem from a human donor with non-small cell lung cancer.

This clone was detected only a few times. The V gene is TRBV27, the J gene TRBJ2-7, with D perhaps assigned TRBD1 or TRBD2 (5 bases each). Germline loops: CDR1 MNHEY, CDR2 SMNVEV (reference sequence). The CDR3 length is 14 residues. Trimming removed 5 bases from V and 7 bases from J, with 18 bases in between. CDR3 residues: CASSPAVFEGEQYF. CDR3 nucleotides: TGTGCCAGCAGTCCGGCGGTGTTCGAGGGGGAGCAGTACTTC.

This chain connects TRBV20-1 to TRBJ2-7; D unclear. This CDR3 is 11 amino acids long. CDR1 is DFQATT, CDR2 SNEGSKA, per germline (reference sequence). V gave up 3 bases and J gave up 3 bases, with 6 bases separating them. CDR3 region: CSARLHYEQYF. DNA of the CDR3: TGCAGTGCTAGGCTTCACTACGAGCAGTACTTC.

The J gene is TRBJ2-3, the V gene TRBV5-4, with a tentative D call TRBD2 (6 bases). V lost 3 bases and J lost 1, with 9 bases in between. Germline CDR1 is SGHNT and CDR2 is YYREEE (reference sequence). The CDR3 is made up of 14 amino acids. For the CDR3, the DNA is TGTGCCAGCAGCTCCCCGGGGGGCACAGATACGCAGTATTTT. Translating gives CASSSPGGTDTQYF.

The chain carries TRBV7-4 and TRBJ2-1; 7 bases align to TRBD1. CDR1 is SGHVT and CDR2 is SQSDAQ in the germline V gene. V trimming: 9 bases; J trimming: 5 bases; junction bases outside the gene matches: 1. This CDR3 is built from 11 residues. The CDR3 is CARDRDNEQFF. In DNA form, the CDR3 reads TGTGCCAGAGACAGGGACAATGAGCAGTTCTTC.

The chain recombines TRBV28 with TRBJ1-2; D unresolved. The V end was cut by 2 bases, the J end by 3 bases, with 7 bases between. CDR3 length: 13 amino acids. The V gene's germline CDR1 is MDHEN and CDR2 SYDVKM. The CDR3 nucleotides are TGTGCCAGCAGTTTACTTGACTACTATGGCTACACCTTC. This sequence encodes CASSLLDYYGYTF.

The chain recombines TRBV11-2 with TRBJ2-5; D is possibly TRBD1 (6 bases). Germline CDR1 and CDR2: SGHAT and FQNNGV. The CDR3 covers 14 residues. V lost 3 bases and J 1 base, leaving 9 bases between the germline ends. CDR3 sequence: CASSFWGPQETQYF. CDR3 coding DNA: TGTGCCAGCAGCTTTTGGGGGCCCCAAGAGACCCAGTACTTC.

The chain employs TRBV5-4 and TRBJ2-1; D gene unclear. This CDR3 is 16 amino acids long. Looked up from germline, CDR1 is SGHNT and CDR2 is YYREEE (reference sequence). The germline V and J ends were trimmed by 0 bases and 1 base, with 11 bases remaining between them. In nucleotides, the CDR3 is TGTGCCAGCAGCTTGGATCCCGCTGATTCCTACAATGAGCAGTTCTTC. Translated: CASSLDPADSYNEQFF.

In this sample, this clone turned up a few times. The rearrangement uses TRBV30 and TRBJ1-2; tentative D call: TRBD1 (6 bases). This CDR3 region has 13 residues. The germline gives CDR1 GTSNPN, CDR2 SVGIG (reference sequence). The ends were cut back, 4 bases at V and 0 bases at J, with 9 bases in the middle. The CDR3 DNA reads TGTGCCTGGACAGGGGCCACTAACTATGGCTACACCTTC. This translates into CAWTGATNYGYTF.

The chain recombines TRBV13 with TRBJ2-3; TRBD1 agrees at 7 bases. CDR1 and CDR2 (germline): PRHDT, FYEKMQ (reference sequence). The length of the CDR3 is 14 residues. The trim removed 6 bases at V and 6 bases at J, leaving 9 bases unmatched. In nucleotides, the CDR3 is TGTGCCAGCAGTTCACGGACAGGCTGGGATACGCAGTATTTT. It yields the protein CASSSRTGWDTQYF.

This clone is a singleton in its sample. The chain has TRBV4-3 and TRBJ2-7, with 8 bases aligning to TRBD2. CDR1 is LGHNA and CDR2 is YSLEER in the germline V gene. V shed 4 bases, J shed 2 bases, and the junction held 10 bases outside the gene matches. The CDR3 covers 16 residues. CDR3 sequence reads: CASSRAQSGSPYEQYF. CDR3 nucleotides: TGCGCCAGCAGCCGAGCTCAGAGCGGGAGTCCCTACGAGCAGTACTTC.

V is TRBV7-9 and J is TRBJ2-7; 7 positions match TRBD1. Germline V gene data show CDR1 as SEHNR and CDR2 as FQNEAQ (reference sequence). The CDR3 contains 13 residues. V was clipped by 5 bases and J by 6 bases; unmatched bases: 7. The chain's CDR3 is CASSPQGLGEQYF. The CDR3 nucleotides are TGTGCCAGCAGCCCACAGGGGTTGGGCGAGCAGTACTTC.

This rearrangement joins TRBV5-1 to TRBJ1-3; weak D call: TRBD1 (5 bases). CDR1 is SGHRS and CDR2 is YFSETQ in the germline V gene. The CDR3 spans 16 residues. Trimming shortened V by 7 bases and J by 0 bases, and 17 bases separated the two germline ends. The CDR3 bases are TGCGCCAGCCGGCTGGGGGGATTCGGCTCTGGAAACACCATATATTTT. Protein product: CASRLGGFGSGNTIYF.

The V call is TRBV11-2, the J call TRBJ2-1; no reliable D call. The CDR3 extends over 12 amino acids. Trimming took 8 bases from V and 11 from J, leaving 16 bases between them. Germline lookup yields CDR1 SGHAT and CDR2 FQNNGV. The chain's CDR3 is CASAKVSRQQFF. DNA of the CDR3: TGTGCCAGCGCTAAGGTTAGCCGCCAGCAGTTCTTC.

The CDR3 sequence: CASSIINTGELFF. CDR3 bases: TGTGCCAGTAGTATAATAAACACCGGGGAGCTGTTTTTT. The J gene is TRBJ2-2, the V gene TRBV19; D gene uncertain. CDR1 and CDR2 from the germline V gene are LNHDA and SQIVND (reference sequence). This CDR3 contains 13 residues. V lost 2 bases to trimming and J lost 2 bases, with 3 bases between them.